Sequencing of this T cell receptor beta chain was carried out in a study of tumor-infiltrating lymphocytes in oesophageal squamous cell carcinoma. J gave up 5 bases and V 3 bases, and 7 bases lay outside the gene matches. Germline-derived CDR1 and CDR2 are SGDLS and YYNGEE. There are 15 residues in the CDR3. This clonotype has a handful of counts. MiXCR was run by TCRdb on the PCR reads, yielding one entry per CDR3 protein. This table holds about 20,000 distinct CDR3 sequences, roughly 36% found once. The receptor's source is a male donor with esophageal squamous cell carcinoma. Sequencing input: esophageal tumor tissue. The V and J genes are TRBV9 and TRBJ1-1; TRBD1 matches 10 bases. In nucleotides, the CDR3 is TGTGCCAGCAGCGCATTTGGGACAGGGGTAACTGAAGCTTTCTTT. Translated: CASSAFGTGVTEAFF.